The 15 T cell receptor beta chains given below trace back to one sample, sequenced in a study of early T cells in non-severe SARS-CoV-2 infection. TCRdb ran MiXCR on the 5' RACE reads and lists one entry per CDR3 protein. Among roughly 69,000 distinct CDR3 sequences, more than 8.5% were seen once, and the ten largest hold around 15%. Here the sequenced sample was whole blood, taken at baseline. These receptors all come from an adult who was a healthcare worker with PCR-confirmed SARS-CoV-2 infection or an uninfected control (not recorded which).

This clonotype was recorded at least ten times. V and J are TRBV5-1 and TRBJ2-2; 8 bases line up with TRBD1. The ends lost 4 bases at V and 3 bases at J; junction bases unmatched: 11. The CDR3 extends over 17 amino acids. The V gene's germline CDR1 is SGHRS and CDR2 YFSETQ. CDR3 sequence: CASSPKGQVGYTGELFF. The CDR3 nucleotides read TGCGCCAGCAGCCCAAAGGGACAGGTGGGATACACCGGGGAGCTGTTTTTT.

This clonotype was detected many times. V and J are TRBV4-2 and TRBJ1-5, with TRBD1 as a possible D gene (6 bases). The CDR3 is 16 amino acids. V shed 0 bases and J shed 7 bases, with 16 bases lying between them. Germline V CDR1 and CDR2: LGHNA, YNFKEQ. The CDR3 DNA sequence: TGTGCCAGCAGCCAAGATAGGACAGTCCTCGAGCAGCCCCAGCATTTT. Translating gives CASSQDRTVLEQPQHF.

At least ten counts were recorded for this clonotype. The chain carries TRBV18 and TRBJ1-5; D not certain. V lost 6 bases, J lost 4 bases, and 13 bases lay in between. This CDR3 is 14 amino acids long. The germline gives CDR1 KGHSH, CDR2 LQKENI. The CDR3 coding sequence is TGTGCCAGCTCGCGGGGAACGCGGAATCAGCCCCAGCATTTT. Encoded protein: CASSRGTRNQPQHF.

This clonotype came up many times. The CDR3 DNA reads TGTGCCAGCAGCGTTGGGGGACTAGCTTCGAACACCGGGGAGCTGTTTTTT. Translated, it gives CASSVGGLASNTGELFF. The chain recombines TRBV9 with TRBJ2-2; the match to TRBD2 covers 9 bases. Germline CDR1 reads SGDLS; CDR2 reads YYNGEE. V shed 2 bases, J shed 0 bases, and the junction held 5 bases outside the gene matches. This CDR3 spans 17 amino acids.

This clonotype was detected ten times or more. V and J are TRBV14 and TRBJ2-3, with unresolved D. The CDR3 runs to 13 residues. CDR1 and CDR2 (germline): SGHDN, FVKESK. Trimming stripped 0 bases from V and 4 bases from J, with 5 bases between. The CDR3 loop is CASSQDLADTQYF. DNA for the CDR3: TGTGCCAGCAGCCAAGATCTGGCAGATACGCAGTATTTT.

The chain links TRBV7-3 to TRBJ1-5; TRBD1 might be the D (6 bases). The CDR3 spans 16 residues. CDR1 SGHTA and CDR2 FQGTGA come from the germline V gene. The germline V and J ends were trimmed by 8 bases and 6 bases, with 23 bases remaining between them. CDR3 amino acids: CASDQDSRGVSQPQHF. The CDR3 DNA reads TGTGCCAGCGACCAAGATTCGAGGGGGGTTAGTCAGCCCCAGCATTTT.

At least ten counts were recorded for this clonotype. The chain recombines TRBV18 with TRBJ1-1; TRBD1 is a possible D gene (6 bases). The CDR3 length is 13 residues. Germline values: CDR1 KGHSH, CDR2 LQKENI. Trimming removed 4 bases at V and 3 bases at J, with 9 bases between. The CDR3 spells CASSLGGDTEAFF. The CDR3 DNA reads TGTGCCAGCTCACTAGGGGGGGACACTGAAGCTTTCTTT.

The rearrangement uses TRBV11-2 and TRBJ2-1; 8 nucleotides agree with TRBD2. Per germline, CDR1 SGHAT and CDR2 FQNNGV. V lost 4 bases and J lost 6; bases outside the gene matches: 11. The CDR3 has 16 residues. The CDR3 coding sequence is TGTGCCAGCAGCTATCTTGCGGGAGGTCCCGCCAATGAGCAGTTCTTC. Translated, it gives CASSYLAGGPANEQFF.

This clonotype was detected once. The rearrangement joins TRBV6-5 to TRBJ2-2; tentatively, D is TRBD2 (5 bases). The germline gives CDR1 MNHEY, CDR2 SVGAGI. This CDR3 comprises 12 residues. V dropped 6 bases and J dropped 5 bases, with 7 bases sitting between them. The CDR3 sequence is CASRPGTGELFF. The CDR3 bases are TGTGCCAGCAGGCCGGGGACCGGGGAGCTGTTTTTT.

Only a few counts were recorded for this clonotype. The genes are TRBV28 and TRBJ2-5; D is perhaps TRBD1 (6 bases). The germline V and J ends were trimmed by 4 bases and 4 bases, with 16 bases remaining between them. The CDR3 covers 15 residues. Germline V gives CDR1 MDHEN, CDR2 SYDVKM. The CDR3 reads CASSSPTGGIETQYF. The CDR3 region has the DNA TGTGCCAGCAGTTCCCCGACAGGTGGGATAGAGACCCAGTACTTC.

This clonotype was detected only a few times. CDR3 coding DNA: TGTGCCAGCACCCAGGACCCCTCTGGGGCCAACGTCCTGACTTTC. It is translated as CASTQDPSGANVLTF. J is TRBJ2-6 and V is TRBV7-2; D unresolved. The V end lost 7 bases, the J end lost 0 bases, and 10 bases lay between the germline ends. CDR1 and CDR2 from the germline V gene are SGHTA and FQGNSA. The CDR3 sequence is 15 residues long.

This clonotype was seen repeatedly, ten times or more. The chain has TRBV7-9 and TRBJ2-7, with TRBD1 matching over 7 bases. Germline V CDR1 and CDR2: SEHNR, FQNEAQ (reference sequence). The CDR3 covers 14 residues. V was pared by 4 bases and J by 2 bases, with 5 bases of the junction left unmatched. The CDR3 region is CASSYDREPYEQYF. The CDR3 region has the DNA TGTGCCAGCAGCTATGACAGGGAACCCTACGAGCAGTACTTC.

This clonotype has more than one count but fewer than ten. The chain joins TRBV11-2 to TRBJ2-7; D not certain. V was clipped by 1 base and J by 6 bases, with 10 bases between them. Germline-derived CDR1 and CDR2 are SGHAT and FQNNGV. This CDR3 comprises 13 residues. The CDR3 protein is CASSLVAWGEQYF. DNA of the CDR3: TGTGCCAGCAGCTTAGTGGCCTGGGGCGAGCAGTACTTC.

This clonotype was found a few times. This chain uses TRBV28 with TRBJ1-1; 9 nucleotides match TRBD1. Germline assignment: CDR1 MDHEN and CDR2 SYDVKM. This CDR3 comprises 14 residues. J was trimmed by 10 bases and V by 6 bases; bases with no gene match: 12. Written as DNA, the CDR3 is TGTGCCAGCAGACAACCGGGACAGGGTTTTGGAGCTTTCTTT. Translation gives CASRQPGQGFGAFF.

Many counts were recorded for this clonotype. The genes are TRBV27 and TRBJ2-1; a possible D gene is TRBD2 (6 bases). CDR1 MNHEY and CDR2 SMNVEV come from the germline V gene (reference sequence). V lost 3 bases, J lost 10 bases, and 13 bases lay in between. The CDR3 is 13 residues long. This CDR3 reads CASSLGPGEEQFF. The CDR3 nucleotides are TGTGCCAGCAGTTTGGGGCCGGGGGAGGAGCAGTTCTTC.